Following are 32 T cell receptor beta chains from one sample sequenced in a study of blood T cell repertoires in COVID-19. TCRdb's copy holds only in-frame clones and misses some; the assay was immunoSEQ multiplex PCR. The data hold approximately 310,000 clones, with about 85% observed a single time. The sequenced sample consisted of PBMCs or T cells enriched from blood (not recorded which). Every receptor here comes from a woman aged 30 to 39 who had been exposed to COVID-19.

The CDR3 loop reads CASSTDMKEAAFF. The CDR3 DNA sequence: TGTGCCAGCTCCACCGACATGAAGGAGGCAGCTTTCTTT. The genes are TRBV18 and TRBJ1-1; D is unresolved. Germline lookup yields CDR1 KGHSH and CDR2 LQKENI. Trimming left V 6 bases short and J 10 bases short, with 18 bases between. This CDR3 region has 13 residues.

The rearrangement uses TRBV28 and TRBJ2-5; 7 bases match TRBD1. This CDR3 contains 14 residues. With 5 bases clipped from V and 4 bases from J, the junction kept 7 bases outside the gene matches. CDR1 and CDR2 from the germline V gene are MDHEN and SYDVKM. DNA of the CDR3: TGTGCCAGCAGTACAGACAGGGTTCGAGAGACCCAGTACTTC. Encoded protein: CASSTDRVRETQYF.

The chain links TRBV7-6 to TRBJ2-7; 7 bases fit TRBD2. After removal of 0 bases from V and 0 bases from J, the junction contained 5 bases not matched to a gene. CDR1 is SGHVS and CDR2 is FNYEAQ in the germline V gene. This CDR3 has 16 residues. The CDR3 reads CASSLASGISSYEQYF. The CDR3 DNA follows: TGTGCCAGCAGCTTAGCGAGCGGGATTTCCTCCTACGAGCAGTACTTC.

The V and J genes are TRBV19 and TRBJ2-1; possibly TRBD1 for D (6 bases). Germline loops: CDR1 LNHDA, CDR2 SQIVND (reference sequence). The CDR3 covers 13 residues. Trimming pared 6 bases from V and 12 bases from J, leaving 18 bases between. This CDR3 is CASRTDSSGGQFF. CDR3 coding DNA: TGTGCCAGTAGGACGGACAGCTCTGGGGGGCAGTTCTTC.

This clone was seen just once. J is TRBJ2-1 and V is TRBV3-1 (or the pseudogene TRBV3-2); tentative D call: TRBD1 (5 bases). This CDR3 spans 15 amino acids. Germline V CDR1 and CDR2: LGHDT, YNNKEL (reference sequence). V lost 0 bases to trimming and J lost 5 bases, with 11 bases between them. The CDR3, as DNA: TGTGCCAGCAGCCAAGATATTAGGGGCGACAATGAGCAGTTCTTC. It translates to CASSQDIRGDNEQFF.

The chain uses TRBV2 and TRBJ2-7, with 11 bases matching TRBD2. The CDR3 is 12 amino acids. J gave up 5 bases and V 6 bases, and 0 bases lay outside the gene matches. Germline values: CDR1 SNHLY, CDR2 FYNNEI. The CDR3 spells CASRLAGDEQYF. The CDR3 region has the DNA TGTGCCAGCAGACTAGCGGGAGACGAGCAGTACTTC.

The chain has TRBV3-1 (or the pseudogene TRBV3-2) and TRBJ2-3; maybe TRBD1 (6 bases). CDR3 length equals 16 residues. V shed 2 bases and J shed 2 bases, with 14 bases lying between them. The germline V gene encodes CDR1 LGHDT and CDR2 YNNKEL (reference sequence). The CDR3 sequence: CASSQRATGNTDTQYF. Written as DNA, the CDR3 is TGTGCCAGCAGCCAAAGGGCTACAGGGAACACAGATACGCAGTATTTT.

The J gene is TRBJ2-5, the V gene TRBV28, with a weak D call TRBD1 (6 bases). With 8 bases removed from V and 4 bases from J, the gap between germline ends came to 20 bases. Germline CDR1 is MDHEN and CDR2 is SYDVKM. The CDR3 contains 15 residues. This chain's CDR3 is CASATVLGALETQYF. CDR3 sequence (DNA): TGTGCCAGCGCGACGGTTCTGGGGGCACTAGAGACCCAGTACTTC. The complete variable domain, with remaining parts taken from reference TRBV28 and TRBJ2-5, reads DVKVTQSSRYLVKRTGEKVFLECVQDMDHENMFWYRQDPGLGLRLIYFSYDVKMKEKGDIPEGYSVSREKKERFSLILESASTNQTSMYLCASATVLGALETQYFGPGTRLLVL.

V gene TRBV7-9 combines with J gene TRBJ1-2; perhaps TRBD1 as D (5 bases). Between the trimmed V and J ends, which lost 0 bases and 0 bases, there was a span of 5 bases. Germline V gene data show CDR1 as SEHNR and CDR2 as FQNEAQ (reference sequence). The CDR3 is made up of 14 amino acids. CDR3 bases: TGTGCCAGCAGCTTAGCCAGGGCTAACTATGGCTACACCTTC. It codes for CASSLARANYGYTF.

The chain links TRBV2 to TRBJ1-5; no definite D call. Trimming shortened V by 6 bases and J by 10 bases, and 16 bases separated the two germline ends. CDR1 SNHLY and CDR2 FYNNEI come from the germline V gene. This CDR3 is 13 amino acids long. The CDR3 sequence is CASSGLALRPQHF. The CDR3 DNA is TGTGCCAGCAGCGGACTTGCTCTCAGACCCCAGCATTTT.

CDR3 amino acids: CASNTGTEETQYF. CDR3 nucleotides: TGTGCCAGCAATACCGGGACAGAAGAGACCCAGTACTTC. The chain is built from TRBV28 and TRBJ2-5; 7 nucleotides match TRBD1. The CDR3 totals 13 residues. The J segment lost 3 bases and the V segment lost 7 bases, leaving 5 bases of the junction unmatched. Per germline, CDR1 MDHEN and CDR2 SYDVKM. Full variable domain (remainder filled in from reference TRBV28 and TRBJ2-5): DVKVTQSSRYLVKRTGEKVFLECVQDMDHENMFWYRQDPGLGLRLIYFSYDVKMKEKGDIPEGYSVSREKKERFSLILESASTNQTSMYLCASNTGTEETQYFGPGTRLLVL.

The genes are TRBV7-9 and TRBJ2-7; D is undetermined. Trimming removed 5 bases at V and 3 bases at J, with 14 bases between. Germline CDR1 reads SEHNR; CDR2 reads FQNEAQ (reference sequence). CDR3 size: 14 residues. The CDR3 nucleotides read TGTGCCAGCAGCCCGCTACTCAAAGACTACGAGCAGTACTTC. This gives the protein CASSPLLKDYEQYF.

This sequence joins TRBV21-1 and TRBJ2-2; the table assigns TRBD1, which was not confirmed against the DNA. TRBV21-1 is recorded as a pseudogene. The CDR3 length is 20 residues. Written as DNA, the CDR3 is TGTGCCAGCAGCATCTCAGGGAGGGACAGGGCACCAGGGAACACCGGGGAGCTGTTTTTT. Translated, it gives CASSISGRDRAPGNTGELFF.

DNA of the CDR3: TGTGCCAGCAGTTTTTACGGGGGGGCTGCAAATGAGCAGTTCTTC. Its translation is CASSFYGGAANEQFF. The J gene is TRBJ2-1, the V gene TRBV28; TRBD2 matches at 8 bases. Germline CDR1 is MDHEN and CDR2 is SYDVKM. The CDR3 sequence is 15 residues long. The ends lost 3 bases at V and 7 bases at J; junction bases unmatched: 8.

V gene TRBV7-2 combines with J gene TRBJ2-5; possibly TRBD2 for D (5 bases). The CDR3 sequence is 14 residues long. The germline V gene encodes CDR1 SGHTA and CDR2 FQGNSA. Trimming removed 3 bases at V and 0 bases at J, with 8 bases between. As DNA, the CDR3 is TGTGCCAGCAGCTTTCAAGCGGACCAAGAGACCCAGTACTTC. As protein: CASSFQADQETQYF.

J is TRBJ2-1 and V is TRBV12-1; the D call in the table, TRBD2, was not verified against the DNA. TRBV12-1 is annotated as a pseudogene. This CDR3 is 17 amino acids long. CDR3 coding DNA: TGTGCCAGCAGCTTTAGGACTAGCGGGGGGCTTTACAATGAGCAGTTCTTC. Translation gives CASSFRTSGGLYNEQFF.

This chain joins TRBV27 and TRBJ2-7, with 10 bases fitting TRBD1. The CDR3 loop spans 14 amino acids. In germline, CDR1 is MNHEY, CDR2 SMNVEV (reference sequence). The V gene end was trimmed by 4 bases and the J gene end by 6 bases; junction bases not matched to a gene: 6. The CDR3 loop reads CASSSGTGVFEQYF. CDR3 nucleotide sequence: TGTGCCAGCAGTTCCGGGACAGGGGTTTTCGAGCAGTACTTC.

The chain links TRBV7-9 to TRBJ1-4; D remains ambiguous. V was clipped by 4 bases and J by 0 bases, with 18 bases between them. This CDR3 is 18 amino acids long. Germline V gene sequence: CDR1 SEHNR, CDR2 FQNEAQ (reference sequence). CDR3 in DNA: TGTGCCAGCAGCTCACCTTCCGGGATGCCCGCAACTAATGAAAAACTGTTTTTT. Amino acid sequence: CASSSPSGMPATNEKLFF.

The J gene is TRBJ1-1, the V gene TRBV4-2, with 7 positions matching TRBD1. This CDR3 has 16 amino acids. V lost 0 bases and J lost 5; bases outside the gene matches: 9. Germline V CDR1 and CDR2: LGHNA, YNFKEQ. In DNA form, the CDR3 reads TGTGCCAGCAGCCAAGATATAGGGGACAGAGGGACTGAAGCTTTCTTT. This codes for CASSQDIGDRGTEAFF.

This clone was counted a single time. The chain is built from TRBV28 and TRBJ1-2; D not certain. This CDR3 has 14 residues. Germline V gene sequence: CDR1 MDHEN, CDR2 SYDVKM. The V and J ends lost 2 bases and 8 bases respectively, with 15 bases between them. The CDR3 nucleotides are TGTGCCAGCAGTTTACGTTCGGGTCCATACGGCTACACCTTC. Protein: CASSLRSGPYGYTF.

The chain employs TRBV5-1 and TRBJ2-1; D is possibly TRBD2 (6 bases). CDR1 and CDR2 from the germline V gene are SGHRS and YFSETQ. Between the trimmed V and J ends, which lost 0 bases and 8 bases, there was a span of 12 bases. The CDR3 runs 14 residues. DNA for the CDR3: TGCGCCAGCAGCTTGGCTGCGGGAAGGTATGAGCAGTTCTTC. Its protein product is CASSLAAGRYEQFF.

The chain links TRBV3-1 (or the pseudogene TRBV3-2) to TRBJ1-2, with 7 bases lining up with TRBD1. With 2 bases clipped from V and 8 bases from J, the junction kept 14 bases outside the gene matches. Germline values: CDR1 LGHDT, CDR2 YNNKEL (reference sequence). CDR3 length: 16 residues. The CDR3 region is CASSQLPFEGGGGYTF. CDR3 bases: TGTGCCAGCAGCCAATTACCCTTCGAAGGGGGCGGAGGCTACACCTTC.

V and J are TRBV2 and TRBJ1-2, with D maybe TRBD1 (5 bases). The CDR3 has 14 residues. Trimming pared 6 bases from V and 8 bases from J, leaving 19 bases between. Germline V CDR1 and CDR2: SNHLY, FYNNEI. The DNA of the CDR3 is TGTGCCAGCAGACGACCTTCCTCAGGGTACGGCTACACCTTC. This translates into CASRRPSSGYGYTF.

The chain recombines TRBV9 with TRBJ2-7; 9 bases align to TRBD1. Germline values: CDR1 SGDLS, CDR2 YYNGEE. Losses at the gene ends were 4 bases for V and 3 bases for J; bases not matched to a gene: 5. There are 14 residues in the CDR3. The CDR3 DNA follows: TGTGCCAGCAGCAGGACAGGGGAAGGCTACGAGCAGTACTTC. This translates into CASSRTGEGYEQYF.

This clone has ten or more counts. The rearrangement uses TRBV28 and TRBJ2-1, with 11 positions matching TRBD1. V gave up 5 bases and J gave up 2 bases; unmatched junction bases: 5. Looked up from germline, CDR1 is MDHEN and CDR2 is SYDVKM. This CDR3 region has 16 residues. CDR3 amino acids: CASSVRTGGTYNEQFF. The CDR3, as DNA: TGTGCCAGCAGTGTCAGGACAGGGGGCACCTACAATGAGCAGTTCTTC.

A note on this clone: The identical CDR3 is also encoded by other nucleotide sequences in the sample. The chain's CDR3 is CASSSGQNTEAFF. The CDR3 region has the DNA TGCGCCAGCAGCAGTGGACAGAACACTGAAGCTTTCTTT. This chain uses TRBV5-1 with TRBJ1-1, with D perhaps TRBD1 (5 bases). Trimming took off 4 bases at V and 1 base at J, with 8 bases between the two ends. This CDR3 region has 13 residues. CDR1 is SGHRS, CDR2 YFSETQ, per germline.

This sequence joins TRBV28 and TRBJ1-6; 8 nucleotides agree with TRBD1. The CDR3 length is 15 residues. From germline, CDR1 is MDHEN and CDR2 SYDVKM. The V segment lost 5 bases and the J segment 9 bases; nucleotides outside the gene matches: 9. Here the CDR3 reads CASSVVTGVGSPLHF. CDR3 bases: TGTGCCAGCAGTGTCGTGACAGGGGTTGGTTCACCCCTCCACTTT.

The rearrangement uses TRBV12-3 or TRBV12-4 and TRBJ1-6, with D hard to call. This CDR3 has 12 amino acids. The germline V and J ends were trimmed by 6 bases and 8 bases, with 8 bases remaining between them. The CDR3 nucleotides read TGTGCCAGCAGCGGGAGGGATTCACCCCTCCACTTT. Amino acids: CASSGRDSPLHF.

V gene TRBV13 combines with J gene TRBJ2-5; 13 positions match TRBD2. Germline lookup yields CDR1 PRHDT and CDR2 FYEKMQ (reference sequence). V was pared by 3 bases and J by 1 base, with 14 bases of the junction left unmatched. The CDR3 loop spans 20 amino acids. This CDR3 is CASSLRGARTSGRFQETQYF. The CDR3 DNA is TGTGCCAGCAGCTTGAGAGGGGCCCGGACTAGCGGGAGATTCCAAGAGACCCAGTACTTC.

The genes are TRBV7-3 and TRBJ2-2; D is possibly TRBD1 (5 bases). The ends were cut back, 0 bases at V and 0 bases at J, with 11 bases in the middle. This CDR3 has 17 amino acids. CDR1 is SGHTA and CDR2 is FQGTGA in the germline V gene. CDR3 bases: TGTGCCAGCAGCTTAACCCGGACACCCTCGAACACCGGGGAGCTGTTTTTT. Amino acids: CASSLTRTPSNTGELFF.

In its sample, this clone was seen a few times. V is TRBV11-2 and J is TRBJ2-7; D not resolved. CDR3 length equals 12 residues. V dropped 1 base and J dropped 4 bases, with 5 bases sitting between them. Germline assignment: CDR1 SGHAT and CDR2 FQNNGV. CDR3 sequence: CASSLGTYEQYF. The CDR3 coding sequence is TGTGCCAGCAGCTTAGGTACTTACGAGCAGTACTTC. The full variable domain, rest sourced from reference TRBV11-2 and TRBJ2-7, is EAGVAQSPRYKIIEKRQSVAFWCNPISGHATLYWYQQILGQGPKLLIQFQNNGVVDDSQLPKDRFSAERLKGVDSTLKIQPAKLEDSAVYLCASSLGTYEQYFGPGTRLTVT.

The rearrangement links TRBV5-1 to TRBJ2-5; the match to TRBD2 covers 12 bases. Trimming removed 6 bases from V and 1 base from J; junction bases left unmatched: 4. The CDR3 is 15 residues long. The V gene's germline CDR1 is SGHRS and CDR2 YFSETQ. The CDR3 is CASKTSGGSQETQYF. CDR3 bases: TGCGCCAGCAAGACTAGCGGGGGTTCCCAAGAGACCCAGTACTTC.